This T cell receptor (beta chain) is from a study of OX40 agonist ivuxolimab in advanced cancers. Background on the study: A male proportion of about 84% was recorded, with mean age around 64 years and range about 23 to 80.

Profiled with immunoSEQ multiplex PCR; TCRdb holds only in-frame clones, not every one. The data contain 50,000 to 70,000 clones, 83% of them singletons. Deletions cut 1 base from V and 8 bases from J, with 6 bases between. CDR1 and CDR2 (germline): SGHAT, FQNNGV. The CDR3 consists of 13 residues. This TCR derives from an adult with an advanced solid tumor such as melanoma, head and neck, liver or kidney cancer. The J gene is TRBJ1-6, the V gene TRBV11-2; D is perhaps TRBD1 (5 bases). Sequences were derived from CD4+ or CD8+ T cells sorted from blood, sampled in a trial of the OX40 agonist ivuxolimab. The CDR3 nucleotides read TGTGCCAGCAGCTTAGTCAGGGATTCACCCCTCCACTTT. This encodes CASSLVRDSPLHF.